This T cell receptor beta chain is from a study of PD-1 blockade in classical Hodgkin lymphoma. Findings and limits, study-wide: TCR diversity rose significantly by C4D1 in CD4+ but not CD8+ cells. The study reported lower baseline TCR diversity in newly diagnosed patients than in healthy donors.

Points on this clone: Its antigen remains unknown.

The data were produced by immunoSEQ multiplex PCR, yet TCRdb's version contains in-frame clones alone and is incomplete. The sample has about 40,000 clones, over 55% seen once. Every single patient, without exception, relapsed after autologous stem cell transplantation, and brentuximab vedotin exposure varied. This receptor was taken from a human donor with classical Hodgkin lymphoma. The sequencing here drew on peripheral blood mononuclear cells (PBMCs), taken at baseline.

CDR3 sequence: CASTSTSGPSIGELFF. CDR3 DNA: TGCGCCAGCACATCGACTAGCGGGCCATCGATCGGGGAGCTGTTTTTT. V and J are TRBV10-2 and TRBJ2-2; 10 bases agree with TRBD2. This CDR3 spans 16 amino acids. Germline V gene data show CDR1 as WSHSY and CDR2 as SAAADI. The J segment lost 7 bases and the V segment lost 7 bases, leaving 12 bases of the junction unmatched.